Following are 25 T cell receptor beta chains from one sample sequenced in a study of blood T cells in healthy people across ages. A second PCR of about 7 to 12 cycles used a sample-barcoded 5' primer and a J-beta primer mix. One entry per CDR3 protein, called by TCRdb with MiXCR from the 5' RACE reads. The sample carries approximately 780,000 distinct CDR3 sequences, under 30% recorded once. This sample was shared with a second study, whose subject was T cells of mothers and their children.

The specimen was blood. Receptor source: a boy between 5 and 17 years old in good health.

V gene TRBV2 combines with J gene TRBJ2-5; D is possibly TRBD1 (6 bases). The assigned J gene may be wrong: the sequence end matches TRBJ2-7 better. This CDR3 comprises 15 residues. From germline, CDR1 is SNHLY and CDR2 FYNNEI. The CDR3 bases are TGTGCCAGCAGTGAGATGACAGGACAATCCTACGAGCAGTACTTC. Translating it yields CASSEMTGQSYEQYF.

This clonotype has a handful of counts. The rearrangement links TRBV29-1 to TRBJ1-2; D possibly corresponds to TRBD1 (6 bases). The CDR3 covers 18 residues. Trimming took off 3 bases at V and 3 bases at J, with 26 bases between the two ends. Germline V lookup: CDR1 SQVTM, CDR2 ANQGSEA. The CDR3 DNA follows: TGCAGCGTTGACCCGTCCAGGGGCTCTCCCGTAGGGGACTATGGCTACACCTTC. This translates into CSVDPSRGSPVGDYGYTF.

The J gene is TRBJ2-1, the V gene TRBV7-9, with 8 bases aligning to TRBD1. Losses at the gene ends were 5 bases for V and 3 bases for J; bases not matched to a gene: 6. The germline gives CDR1 SEHNR, CDR2 FQNEAQ (reference sequence). The CDR3 sequence is 15 residues long. Here the CDR3 DNA reads TGTGCCAGCAGCAGGACAGGGAGTTTCTACAATGAGCAGTTCTTC. This gives the protein CASSRTGSFYNEQFF.

V usage is TRBV25-1 and J usage is TRBJ2-5, with D perhaps TRBD1 (5 bases). The last part of the DNA fits TRBJ2-7 better; the J call may be wrong. The CDR3 has 14 residues. Germline-derived CDR1 and CDR2 are MGHDK and SYGVNS. This CDR3 is CASSEVGGAFEQYF. In DNA, the CDR3 is TGTGCCAGCAGTGAGGTAGGTGGGGCCTTCGAGCAGTACTTC.

This rearrangement joins TRBV7-6 to TRBJ2-5; the D is unclear. The J call may be wrong; the DNA end is better matched by TRBJ2-7. CDR1 and CDR2 (germline): SGHVS, FNYEAQ. This CDR3 contains 16 residues. The CDR3 loop is CASSLAHEGNPYEQYF. The CDR3 nucleotides are TGTGCCAGCAGCTTAGCGCATGAAGGTAACCCCTACGAGCAGTACTTC.

This rearrangement joins TRBV21-1 to TRBJ1-4; the listed D gene, TRBD1, was not tested against the DNA. TRBV21-1 is flagged as a pseudogene. The CDR3 is made up of 18 amino acids. CDR3 loop: CGSSNRGGRSATNEKLFF. In DNA form, the CDR3 reads TGTGGCAGCAGCAACAGGGGGGGCAGGAGTGCAACTAATGAAAAACTGTTTTTT.

This clonotype was recorded a few times. The J gene is TRBJ1-4, the V gene TRBV12-3 or TRBV12-4, with 11 bases that match TRBD1. V lost 4 bases to trimming and J lost 12 bases; unmatched junction nucleotides: 7. This CDR3 is built from 14 residues. The CDR3, as DNA: TGTGCCAGCAGTTCGCGGGACAGGGGGAAGGAACTGTTTTTT. It encodes CASSSRDRGKELFF.

The chain uses TRBV27 and TRBJ1-1; D ambiguous. V dropped 6 bases and J dropped 0 bases, with 11 bases sitting between them. The CDR3 contains 14 residues. Germline V gives CDR1 MNHEY, CDR2 SMNVEV (reference sequence). CDR3: CASRAWELNTEAFF. DNA for the CDR3: TGTGCCAGCAGGGCTTGGGAACTGAACACTGAAGCTTTCTTT.

In this sample, this clonotype turned up a few times. The chain employs TRBV28 and TRBJ2-6; 7 bases align to TRBD1. Germline trimming cut 2 bases from V and 0 bases from J; bases unmatched to any gene: 13. Germline lookup yields CDR1 MDHEN and CDR2 SYDVKM. CDR3 length: 20 amino acids. Here the CDR3 DNA reads TGTGCCAGCAGTTTACCCAATTACCGGGACAGCTTCTCTGGGGCCAACGTCCTGACTTTC. Its translation is CASSLPNYRDSFSGANVLTF. The full variable domain, with the rest looked up from reference TRBV28 and TRBJ2-6, is DVKVTQSSRYLVKRTGEKVFLECVQDMDHENMFWYRQDPGLGLRLIYFSYDVKMKEKGDIPEGYSVSREKKERFSLILESASTNQTSMYLCASSLPNYRDSFSGANVLTFGAGSRLTVL.

This clonotype was counted a few times. V and J are TRBV5-1 and TRBJ1-1, with 8 bases lining up with TRBD1. The J segment lost 1 base and the V segment lost 0 bases, leaving 2 bases of the junction unmatched. CDR3 length equals 15 residues. CDR1 and CDR2 from the germline V gene are SGHRS and YFSETQ. The CDR3 loop reads CASSLGTGSNTEAFF. The CDR3 bases are TGCGCCAGCAGCTTGGGGACAGGGTCGAACACTGAAGCTTTCTTT.

In this sample, this clonotype turned up a few times. The chain has TRBV3-1 and TRBJ2-5; the D is unclear. Trimming pared 3 bases from V and 9 bases from J, leaving 14 bases between. Germline V CDR1 and CDR2: LGHDT, YNNKEL (reference sequence). CDR3 length: 13 amino acids. The CDR3 reads CASSHPTAEAQYF. CDR3 sequence (DNA): TGTGCCAGCAGCCACCCTACGGCCGAGGCCCAGTACTTC.

This clonotype turned up a few times. This chain links TRBV18 with TRBJ2-3; maybe TRBD2 (5 bases). The CDR3 loop spans 15 amino acids. Germline V gives CDR1 KGHSH, CDR2 LQKENI. Trimming stripped 3 bases from V and 3 bases from J, with 13 bases between. The DNA for the CDR3 is TGTGCCAGCTCACCGTCAGGCTCGGGGACAGATACGCAGTATTTT. The encoded protein is CASSPSGSGTDTQYF.

In its sample, this clonotype was seen a few times. The germline gene is not matched at one end of the junction; a read error may be the cause. This rearrangement joins TRBV5-1 to TRBJ2-6; D is perhaps TRBD1 (6 bases). Germline CDR1 and CDR2: SGHRS and YFSETQ. This CDR3 has 18 amino acids. CDR3 loop: CASRPFGTPDSGADVLTF. Here the CDR3 DNA reads TGCGCCAGCAGACCTTTCGGGACACCAGACTCTGGGGCCGACGTCCTGACTTTC.

The rearrangement links TRBV20-1 to TRBJ1-2; tentatively, D is TRBD1 (5 bases). The CDR3 spans 14 residues. Per germline, CDR1 DFQATT and CDR2 SNEGSKA (reference sequence). V was cut by 6 bases and J by 1 base, with 15 bases left in between. The CDR3 sequence is CSATPTGGNYGYTF. The CDR3 DNA reads TGCAGTGCGACACCCACAGGCGGTAACTATGGCTACACCTTC.

The chain joins TRBV24-1 to TRBJ2-5, with TRBD2 matching 8 bases. The DNA end favors TRBJ2-1, so the J call may be wrong. The CDR3 is made up of 16 amino acids. Germline CDR1 is KGHDR and CDR2 is SFDVKD. CDR3 nucleotide sequence: TGTGCCACCAGTGATTTAGTCGGGGGGGCGTACAATGAGCAGTTCTTC. The encoded protein is CATSDLVGGAYNEQFF.

This chain uses TRBV28 with TRBJ1-1, with D possibly being TRBD1 (6 bases). Trimming took off 8 bases at V and 5 bases at J, with 21 bases between the two ends. The CDR3 runs 15 residues. Germline V gene lookup returns CDR1 MDHEN and CDR2 SYDVKM. This CDR3 reads CASLPSQGRLTEAFF. Written as DNA, the CDR3 is TGTGCCAGCCTCCCGAGCCAGGGGCGGTTAACTGAAGCTTTCTTT.

Only a few counts were recorded for this clonotype. This sequence joins TRBV12-3 or TRBV12-4 and TRBJ2-7, with TRBD1 as a possible D gene (7 bases). V lost 10 bases and J 2 bases, leaving 15 bases between the germline ends. This CDR3 has 13 residues. The CDR3, as DNA: TGTGCCAACTCGGGGGACAGACCCTACGAGCAGTACTTC. Protein: CANSGDRPYEQYF.

In this sample, this clonotype turned up many times. The V gene is TRBV20-1, the J gene TRBJ1-4, with D hard to call. The V end lost 6 bases, the J end lost 4 bases, and 9 bases lay between the germline ends. CDR1 and CDR2 from the germline V gene are DFQATT and SNEGSKA (reference sequence). The length of the CDR3 is 12 residues. The DNA of the CDR3 is TGCAGTGCGGCCGGGGATAATGAAAAACTGTTTTTT. This sequence encodes CSAAGDNEKLFF.

The CDR3 DNA follows: TGCGCCAGCAGTAAATCGGTGTCCAGGGCCTCCTACAATGAGCAGTTCTTC. Its translation is CASSKSVSRASYNEQFF. V gene TRBV5-1 combines with J gene TRBJ2-1; D possibly corresponds to TRBD1 (5 bases). The CDR3 contains 17 residues. Germline loops: CDR1 SGHRS, CDR2 YFSETQ. Trimming removed 5 bases from V and 0 bases from J, with 18 bases in between.

The V and J genes are TRBV12-3 or TRBV12-4 and TRBJ1-1; D gene uncertain. The CDR3 sequence is 17 residues long. The V end was cut by 2 bases, the J end by 7 bases, with 23 bases between. CDR3 nucleotide sequence: TGTGCCAGCAGTTTATGGGTCTGGCAGCTGGCCCCCTTTGAAGCTTTCTTT. Residues: CASSLWVWQLAPFEAFF.

This clonotype was counted a single time. The chain has TRBV28 and TRBJ2-7; D is undetermined. The V end lost 6 bases, the J end lost 7 bases, and 22 bases lay between the germline ends. Germline V gene data show CDR1 as MDHEN and CDR2 as SYDVKM. The CDR3 consists of 15 residues. CDR3 in DNA: TGTGCCAGCAGCCCGGTTGGATCCGGGTTCGGGGAGCAGTACTTC. This translates into CASSPVGSGFGEQYF.

The sample holds a few counts of this clonotype. The rearrangement links TRBV12-3 or TRBV12-4 to TRBJ2-7; 9 positions agree with TRBD1. The junction had 4 bases not matched to a gene; V was cut back by 7 bases and J by 0 bases. The CDR3 length is 14 residues. The CDR3 sequence: CASMGQGSSYEQYF. As DNA, the CDR3 is TGTGCCAGCATGGGACAGGGATCCTCCTACGAGCAGTACTTC.

There are a few counts of this clonotype. The V and J genes are TRBV6-5 and TRBJ2-5; 13 bases are shared with TRBD2. CDR3 size: 16 residues. The V gene end was trimmed by 4 bases and the J gene end by 5 bases; junction bases not matched to a gene: 7. The germline CDR1 and CDR2 sequences are MNHEY and SVGAGI. This chain's CDR3 is CASSLRTSGGGETQYF. The CDR3 DNA reads as TGTGCCAGCAGTTTACGGACTAGCGGGGGTGGTGAGACCCAGTACTTC.

The chain links TRBV4-1 to TRBJ2-5; 13 positions agree with TRBD2. This CDR3 comprises 16 residues. The V gene end was trimmed by 6 bases and the J gene end by 3 bases; junction bases not matched to a gene: 7. Germline V gives CDR1 MGHRA, CDR2 YSYEKL. The DNA for the CDR3 is TGCGCCAGCAGGAAACTAGCGGGGGGGCCAAAAGAGACCCAGTACTTC. It codes for CASRKLAGGPKETQYF.

Note on this clonotype: An end of the junction does not agree with germline; a read error may underlie this. The chain carries TRBV2 and TRBJ2-3, with 11 bases matching TRBD2. The V gene's germline CDR1 is SNHLY and CDR2 FYNNEI. There are 15 residues in the CDR3. The CDR3 sequence is CASSFSGGAEDPQYF. Here the CDR3 DNA reads TGTGCCAGCAGTTTTAGCGGGGGGGCCGAAGATCCGCAGTATTTT.